The 21 T cell receptor beta chains below come from one sample, sequenced in a study of blood T cell repertoires in COVID-19. Only in-frame clones appear in the TCRdb table, and some are missing; sequencing was by immunoSEQ multiplex PCR. The sample records some 230,000 clones, around four fifths being singletons. Sequencing used peripheral blood. These receptors all stem from a woman in her fifties or sixties who had recovered from COVID-19.

This chain uses TRBV7-3 with TRBJ2-3; the match to TRBD2 covers 9 bases. J gave up 4 bases and V 1 base, and 12 bases lay outside the gene matches. Germline V lookup: CDR1 SGHTA, CDR2 FQGTGA. The CDR3 has 18 amino acids. CDR3 sequence: CASSLRFRVAGAPDTQYF. CDR3 bases: TGTGCCAGCAGCTTAAGGTTCAGGGTAGCGGGGGCCCCAGATACGCAGTATTTT.

The gene calls are TRBV6-5 and TRBJ1-6; 7 nucleotides agree with TRBD1. V lost 0 bases, J lost 9 bases, and 5 bases stayed unmatched. This CDR3 spans 15 amino acids. Germline V gene lookup returns CDR1 MNHEY and CDR2 SVGAGI. The CDR3 region has the DNA TGTGCCAGCAGTTACTCGAACAGGGGCGGTTCACCCCTCCACTTT. As protein: CASSYSNRGGSPLHF.

This clone came up a few times. The gene calls are TRBV5-8 and TRBJ1-2, with D perhaps matching TRBD1 (6 bases). This CDR3 is 15 amino acids long. V gave up 3 bases and J gave up 4 bases, with 16 bases separating them. Germline CDR1 is SGHTS and CDR2 is YDEGEE. The CDR3 nucleotides are TGTGCCAGCAGCTCCTGGCTACAGGGAACCTATGGCTACACCTTC. It is translated as CASSSWLQGTYGYTF.

This chain connects TRBV5-6 to TRBJ2-3; 12 bases are a match to TRBD2. Losses at the gene ends were 1 base for V and 6 bases for J; bases not matched to a gene: 6. CDR3 length equals 16 residues. Germline V gives CDR1 SGHDT, CDR2 YYEEEE. The CDR3 nucleotides read TGTGCCAGCAGCTTGCTAGCGGGGGGGCCGAGGGATACGCAGTATTTT. This gives the protein CASSLLAGGPRDTQYF.

CDR3 region: CASSLDRVKETQYF. The CDR3 bases are TGTGCCAGCAGCTTGGACAGGGTGAAAGAGACCCAGTACTTC. This sequence joins TRBV5-4 and TRBJ2-5; tentative D call: TRBD1 (6 bases). The CDR3 is 14 residues long. Trimming took 0 bases from V and 3 from J, leaving 9 bases between them. Germline lookup yields CDR1 SGHNT and CDR2 YYREEE (reference sequence).

V and J are TRBV4-1 and TRBJ2-2, with D unresolved. The CDR3 sequence is 14 residues long. Looked up from germline, CDR1 is MGHRA and CDR2 is YSYEKL. V was pared by 6 bases and J by 4 bases, with 12 bases between. CDR3 DNA: TGCGCCAGCAGAAGACTCCCGGGCACCGGGGAGCTGTTTTTT. Its protein is CASRRLPGTGELFF.

The rearrangement links TRBV29-1 to TRBJ2-3; tentative D call: TRBD1 (6 bases). V gave up 4 bases and J gave up 6 bases, with 8 bases separating them. This CDR3 contains 11 residues. The germline V gene encodes CDR1 SQVTM and CDR2 ANQGSEA. CDR3 coding DNA: TGCAGCGTTGGGACAGCGGATACGCAGTATTTT. Translating it yields CSVGTADTQYF.

This sequence joins TRBV5-8 and TRBJ1-6; D is uncertain. There are 14 residues in the CDR3. Looked up from germline, CDR1 is SGHTS and CDR2 is YDEGEE. V was clipped by 2 bases and J by 8 bases, with 11 bases between them. CDR3 nucleotide sequence: TGTGCCAGCAGCTTTGGGCCGAGGGATTCACCCCTCCACTTT. It translates to CASSFGPRDSPLHF.

This chain uses TRBV4-3 with TRBJ1-1; the D gene is possibly TRBD1 (5 bases). The V gene lost 1 base and the J gene lost 1 base, with 22 bases spanning the gap. The CDR3 runs 19 residues. Germline V gene sequence: CDR1 LGHNA, CDR2 YSLEER. Written as DNA, the CDR3 is TGCGCCAGCAGCCAAGGGGAAGGGGTCATTCCCAAACGGAACACTGAAGCTTTCTTT. Translating gives CASSQGEGVIPKRNTEAFF.

This chain connects TRBV27 to TRBJ1-5, with unresolved D. The germline V and J ends were trimmed by 8 bases and 2 bases, with 19 bases remaining between them. The CDR3 is 16 residues long. CDR1 is MNHEY, CDR2 SMNVEV, per germline (reference sequence). CDR3 protein: CASFFPGTVRNQPQHF. The CDR3 DNA follows: TGTGCCAGCTTTTTCCCGGGAACCGTACGCAATCAGCCCCAGCATTTT.

J is TRBJ2-2 and V is TRBV6-5; no clear D. The CDR3 loop spans 13 amino acids. The ends were cut back, 7 bases at V and 6 bases at J, with 12 bases in the middle. Germline V CDR1 and CDR2: MNHEY, SVGAGI. CDR3 residues: CASTTTTPGELFF. CDR3 sequence (DNA): TGTGCCAGCACCACAACTACGCCCGGGGAGCTGTTTTTT.

About this clone itself: Mismatch with germline at one junction end may stem from a read error. This chain uses TRBV12-5 with TRBJ1-1, with TRBD1 as a possible D gene (5 bases). Germline loops: CDR1 LGHNT, CDR2 FRNRAP. The CDR3 is made up of 13 amino acids. The DNA of the CDR3 is TGTGCTAGTGGGTTGGTCGGGGGCACTGAAGCTTTCTTT. This sequence encodes CASGLVGGTEAFF.

V gene TRBV12-3 or TRBV12-4 combines with J gene TRBJ1-1; D is perhaps TRBD1 (5 bases). V lost 5 bases to trimming and J lost 4 bases, with 11 bases between them. The CDR3 totals 13 residues. CDR3 residues: CASSLKGSTEAFF. The CDR3 nucleotides read TGTGCCAGCAGTCTTAAGGGGTCCACTGAAGCTTTCTTT.

The rearrangement links TRBV6-5 to TRBJ1-2; D might be TRBD1 (5 bases). Trimming stripped 3 bases from V and 5 bases from J, with 19 bases between. Germline CDR1 reads MNHEY; CDR2 reads SVGAGI. The CDR3 spans 16 residues. CDR3 sequence (DNA): TGTGCCAGCAGTTATATTCAGGGCGGCCAAGGATATGGCTACACCTTC. Its protein is CASSYIQGGQGYGYTF.

The chain carries TRBV15 and TRBJ1-1, with no clear D. The CDR3 has 13 amino acids. The V end was cut by 1 base, the J end by 3 bases, with 6 bases between. From germline, CDR1 is LNHNV and CDR2 YYDKDF (reference sequence). CDR3: CATSRGRDTEAFF. The CDR3 DNA follows: TGTGCCACCAGCAGAGGCCGGGACACTGAAGCTTTCTTT. The whole variable domain, filled in from reference TRBV15 and TRBJ1-1, reads DAMVIQNPRYQVTQFGKPVTLSCSQTLNHNVMYWYQQKSSQAPKLLFHYYDKDFNNEADTPDNFQSRRPNTSFCFLDIRSPGLGDTAMYLCATSRGRDTEAFFGQGTRLTVV.

J is TRBJ2-5 and V is TRBV7-2, with a weak D call TRBD2 (6 bases). The CDR3 runs 15 residues. V dropped 3 bases and J dropped 1 base, with 12 bases sitting between them. Germline CDR1 is SGHTA and CDR2 is FQGNSA. The CDR3 spells CASSFGGSLQETQYF. The CDR3 DNA follows: TGTGCCAGCAGCTTCGGGGGTAGCCTCCAAGAGACCCAGTACTTC.

J is TRBJ1-3 and V is TRBV2; D remains unclear. This CDR3 spans 12 amino acids. The germline CDR1 and CDR2 sequences are SNHLY and FYNNEI. V lost 4 bases and J lost 4, with 5 bases in between. CDR3 residues: CASSGLGNTIYF. CDR3 coding DNA: TGTGCCAGCAGTGGTCTGGGAAACACCATATATTTT.

The V call is TRBV30, the J call TRBJ2-7, with D possibly TRBD2 on 6 matching bases. With 1 base removed from V and 3 bases from J, the gap between germline ends came to 10 bases. Germline CDR1 is GTSNPN and CDR2 is SVGIG (reference sequence). The CDR3 covers 13 residues. CDR3 residues: CAWSGGEDYEQYF. CDR3 nucleotide sequence: TGTGCCTGGAGTGGGGGGGAAGACTACGAGCAGTACTTC.

V usage is TRBV27 and J usage is TRBJ2-7, with TRBD1 identical over 9 bases. This CDR3 spans 13 amino acids. V lost 9 bases to trimming and J lost 0 bases; unmatched junction nucleotides: 3. From germline, CDR1 is MNHEY and CDR2 SMNVEV (reference sequence). Here the CDR3 reads CASRDRDSYEQYF. The CDR3 DNA sequence: TGTGCCAGTAGGGACAGGGACTCCTACGAGCAGTACTTC.

The gene calls are TRBV3-1 (or the pseudogene TRBV3-2) and TRBJ2-3; 12 bases agree with TRBD2. The CDR3 is made up of 15 amino acids. Looked up from germline, CDR1 is LGHDT and CDR2 is YNNKEL (reference sequence). V was clipped by 2 bases and J by 6 bases; unmatched bases: 3. The CDR3 nucleotides read TGTGCCAGCAGCCAACGGACTAGCGGGGACGATACGCAGTATTTT. Protein: CASSQRTSGDDTQYF.

This clone was seen a handful of times. The chain employs TRBV19 and TRBJ1-1; weak D call: TRBD1 (5 bases). Trimming left V 0 bases short and J 0 bases short, with 8 bases between. The CDR3 consists of 15 residues. CDR1 and CDR2 from the germline V gene are LNHDA and SQIVND (reference sequence). CDR3: CASSIDRGLNTEAFF. CDR3 nucleotides: TGTGCCAGTAGTATAGATAGGGGTCTGAACACTGAAGCTTTCTTT.